The rows below give T cell receptor beta chains drawn from one sample of a study of blood T cell repertoires in COVID-19. Here immunoSEQ multiplex PCR was the method, and the copy in TCRdb shows in-frame clones only, minus some. The sample shows almost 200,000 clones, 85% of them seen only once. The material sequenced was peripheral blood. The origin of the receptors is a man aged 55 to 69 with COVID-19, enrolled during active disease. Each CDR3 is given with its conserved first and last residue. The order of the fields is V gene, J gene, clone size, D gene, CDR3 DNA, CDR3 protein. The D gene is left open where the match is weak. Size is stated for part of the rows, as once, few or many counts, or as a class when the clone is expanded.

v_call: TRBV10-2
j_call: TRBJ1-1
clone_size: once
d_call: -
cdr3_nt: TGCGCCAGCAGTGAGTCGGCAGGGCGGAACACTGAAGCTTTCTTT
cdr3_aa: CASSESAGRNTEAFF

v_call: TRBV11-2
j_call: TRBJ1-6
clone_size: -
d_call: TRBD1
cdr3_nt: TGTGCCAGCAGCTCAGCCGGGACAGGGAATTCACCCCTCCACTTT
cdr3_aa: CASSSAGTGNSPLHF

v_call: TRBV9
j_call: TRBJ2-5
clone_size: -
d_call: TRBD1
cdr3_nt: TGTGCCAGCAGCGCAACAGGGGCCAGGGGAGAGACCCAGTACTTC
cdr3_aa: CASSATGARGETQYF

v_call: TRBV5-1
j_call: TRBJ1-6
clone_size: -
d_call: -
cdr3_nt: TGCGCCAGCAGCTTACCGGGAGTGGGAAATTCACCCCTCCACTTT
cdr3_aa: CASSLPGVGNSPLHF

v_call: TRBV11-1
j_call: TRBJ1-6
clone_size: -
d_call: TRBD1
cdr3_nt: TGTGCCAGCAGCCGGACAGGGGGCTCGTCTAATTCACCCCTCCACTTT
cdr3_aa: CASSRTGGSSNSPLHF

v_call: TRBV7-6
j_call: TRBJ2-1
clone_size: -
d_call: TRBD2
cdr3_nt: TGTGCCAGCAGGGGGTGGGCGGGAGGTACCAATGAGCAGTTCTTC
cdr3_aa: CASRGWAGGTNEQFF

v_call: TRBV30
j_call: TRBJ2-6
clone_size: once
d_call: TRBD1
cdr3_nt: TGTGCCTGGGGACAGGTTCGAAACTCTGGGGCCAACGTCCTGACTTTC
cdr3_aa: CAWGQVRNSGANVLTF

v_call: TRBV27
j_call: TRBJ2-7
clone_size: once
d_call: TRBD1
cdr3_nt: TGTGCCAGCAGACCCGGGACAGGGTTCTACGAGCAGTACTTC
cdr3_aa: CASRPGTGFYEQYF

v_call: TRBV2
j_call: TRBJ2-7
clone_size: -
d_call: TRBD1
cdr3_nt: TGTGCCACAGTTAATAGGACAGGGGGCGAGCAGTACTTC
cdr3_aa: CATVNRTGGEQYF

v_call: TRBV5-4
j_call: TRBJ1-2
clone_size: -
d_call: -
cdr3_nt: TGTGCCAGCAGCTCGCCCCAGGTCTATGGCTACACCTTC
cdr3_aa: CASSSPQVYGYTF

v_call: TRBV3-1/TRBV3-2
j_call: TRBJ2-7
clone_size: -
d_call: TRBD2
cdr3_nt: TGTGCCAGCAGCGTCGGACTAGCGGGAGTCTACGAGCAGTACTTC
cdr3_aa: CASSVGLAGVYEQYF

v_call: TRBV30
j_call: TRBJ2-1
clone_size: -
d_call: -
cdr3_nt: TGTGCCTGGGCCAGCGGACGCTCCTACAATGAGCAGTTCTTC
cdr3_aa: CAWASGRSYNEQFF

v_call: TRBV10-3
j_call: TRBJ1-1
clone_size: -
d_call: TRBD1
cdr3_nt: TGTGCCATCGCACCGGCAGGGGGAACCAACACTGAAGCTTTCTTT
cdr3_aa: CAIAPAGGTNTEAFF

v_call: TRBV6-1
j_call: TRBJ1-6
clone_size: few
d_call: -
cdr3_nt: TGTGCCAGCAGTGAAATAGGGAGCTCCTATAATTCACCCCTCCACTTT
cdr3_aa: CASSEIGSSYNSPLHF

v_call: TRBV28
j_call: TRBJ2-7
clone_size: -
d_call: -
cdr3_nt: TGTGCCAGCGGGGGAGGAGCGGGCCTCTCCTACGAGCAGTACTTC
cdr3_aa: CASGGGAGLSYEQYF

v_call: TRBV29-1
j_call: TRBJ2-1
clone_size: -
d_call: -
cdr3_nt: TGCAGCGTTACTCTACAGGGCTCTTTAAATGAGCAGTTCTTC
cdr3_aa: CSVTLQGSLNEQFF

v_call: TRBV15
j_call: TRBJ2-7
clone_size: -
d_call: -
cdr3_nt: TGTGCCACCAGCAGAGATCGACCGGGGGAGGAGCAGTACTTC
cdr3_aa: CATSRDRPGEEQYF

v_call: TRBV29-1
j_call: TRBJ2-3
clone_size: -
d_call: -
cdr3_nt: TGCAGCGTTAGGGACACGGCGGCAGATACGCAGTATTTT
cdr3_aa: CSVRDTAADTQYF

v_call: TRBV19
j_call: TRBJ1-2
clone_size: -
d_call: TRBD1
cdr3_nt: TGTGCCAGTAGTATGCCTGAGATGACAGGGTACTATGGCTACACCTTC
cdr3_aa: CASSMPEMTGYYGYTF

v_call: TRBV6-1
j_call: TRBJ1-5
clone_size: -
d_call: TRBD1
cdr3_nt: TGTGCCAGCAGTGAAGGCGGGACAGGGGGCCGTTGGCCCCAGCATTTT
cdr3_aa: CASSEGGTGGRWPQHF

v_call: TRBV5-6
j_call: TRBJ1-3
clone_size: -
d_call: -
cdr3_nt: TGTGCCAGCAGTCCTAGGCTGGGCTCTGGAAACACCATATATTTT
cdr3_aa: CASSPRLGSGNTIYF

v_call: TRBV18
j_call: TRBJ1-1
clone_size: -
d_call: -
cdr3_nt: TGTGCCAGCTCACGGGACTGGAACACTGAAGCTTTCTTT
cdr3_aa: CASSRDWNTEAFF

v_call: TRBV5-6
j_call: TRBJ2-7
clone_size: once
d_call: TRBD1
cdr3_nt: TGTGCCAGCAGCTTGACCGGGACAGGGCCCTACGAGCAGTACTTC
cdr3_aa: CASSLTGTGPYEQYF

v_call: TRBV7-6
j_call: TRBJ2-4
clone_size: -
d_call: TRBD1
cdr3_nt: TGTGCCAGCAGCTCCAGCCGGGACAGGGACCTGAACATTCAGTACTTC
cdr3_aa: CASSSSRDRDLNIQYF

v_call: TRBV6-6
j_call: TRBJ2-3
clone_size: -
d_call: -
cdr3_nt: TGTGCCAGCAGTTACTTCGACAGGAGGAGTACAGATACGCAGTATTTT
cdr3_aa: CASSYFDRRSTDTQYF

v_call: TRBV6-5
j_call: TRBJ1-5
clone_size: -
d_call: TRBD1
cdr3_nt: TGTGCCAGCAGCCCAGGGGGCCTCGGCAATCAGCCCCAGCATTTT
cdr3_aa: CASSPGGLGNQPQHF

v_call: TRBV10-3
j_call: TRBJ1-2
clone_size: once
d_call: TRBD1
cdr3_nt: TGTGCCATCAGCGAAACGGGACAGGGGTATGGCTACACCTTC
cdr3_aa: CAISETGQGYGYTF

v_call: TRBV18
j_call: TRBJ1-2
clone_size: -
d_call: -
cdr3_nt: TGTGCCAGCTCACTCTCCTTCGAGGGCTACACCTTC
cdr3_aa: CASSLSFEGYTF

v_call: TRBV7-2
j_call: TRBJ1-1
clone_size: few
d_call: TRBD1
cdr3_nt: TGTGCCAGCAGCCCCCGGGAGGGGGCGAACACTGAAGCTTTCTTT
cdr3_aa: CASSPREGANTEAFF

v_call: TRBV29-1
j_call: TRBJ2-7
clone_size: -
d_call: -
cdr3_nt: TGCAGCGTAGGACAGCCTTCCTACGAGCAGTACTTC
cdr3_aa: CSVGQPSYEQYF

v_call: TRBV2
j_call: TRBJ2-1
clone_size: -
d_call: -
cdr3_nt: TGTGCCAGCAGTCCCCGGGATGAGCAGTTCTTC
cdr3_aa: CASSPRDEQFF

v_call: TRBV4-3
j_call: TRBJ1-4
clone_size: -
d_call: TRBD1
cdr3_nt: TGCGCCAGCAGCCACAGCAGGGGGAGCGGAGAAAAACTGTTTTTT
cdr3_aa: CASSHSRGSGEKLFF

v_call: TRBV4-2
j_call: TRBJ2-2
clone_size: -
d_call: TRBD1
cdr3_nt: TGTGCCAGCAGCCAAGAAGGGACAGGCCCTGCAACGAACACCGGGGAGCTGTTTTTT
cdr3_aa: CASSQEGTGPATNTGELFF

v_call: TRBV19
j_call: TRBJ2-7
clone_size: -
d_call: -
cdr3_nt: TGTGCCAGTAGCTCGGGAAAGGGCTACGAGCAGTACTTC
cdr3_aa: CASSSGKGYEQYF

v_call: TRBV19
j_call: TRBJ1-5
clone_size: -
d_call: -
cdr3_nt: TGTGCCAGTAATTTGGAGAGGGGCAATCAGCCCCAGCATTTT
cdr3_aa: CASNLERGNQPQHF

v_call: TRBV6-2/TRBV6-3
j_call: TRBJ1-1
clone_size: -
d_call: -
cdr3_nt: TGTGCCAGCAGTTACGGTCGAGGGAGGGGGTTTGACACTGAAGCTTTCTTT
cdr3_aa: CASSYGRGRGFDTEAFF

v_call: TRBV4-2
j_call: TRBJ1-1
clone_size: -
d_call: -
cdr3_nt: TGTGCCAGCAGCCAAGATACCGGGTCAGCTTTCTTT
cdr3_aa: CASSQDTGSAFF

v_call: TRBV9
j_call: TRBJ2-1
clone_size: -
d_call: -
cdr3_nt: TGTGCCAGCAGCTCCCAAGGGGGTTCCTACAATGAGCAGTTCTTC
cdr3_aa: CASSSQGGSYNEQFF

v_call: TRBV6-6
j_call: TRBJ1-1
clone_size: -
d_call: TRBD1
cdr3_nt: TGTGCCAGCCTGGACAGGCCCTCAAGGGGAGCTTTCTTT
cdr3_aa: CASLDRPSRGAFF

v_call: TRBV7-9
j_call: TRBJ1-1
clone_size: -
d_call: -
cdr3_nt: TGTGCCAGCAGCTTATTAATGGACAGGAACACTGAAGCTTTCTTT
cdr3_aa: CASSLLMDRNTEAFF

v_call: TRBV28
j_call: TRBJ1-2
clone_size: -
d_call: -
cdr3_nt: TGTGCCAGCAGTTTGGGCAGTGTTAATGGCTACACCTTC
cdr3_aa: CASSLGSVNGYTF

v_call: TRBV10-1
j_call: TRBJ2-1
clone_size: -
d_call: -
cdr3_nt: TGCGCCAGCAGTGAGTCGGGAGGGGGAGTAGGCTACAATGAGCAGTTCTTC
cdr3_aa: CASSESGGGVGYNEQFF

v_call: TRBV11-3
j_call: TRBJ2-5
clone_size: -
d_call: TRBD2
cdr3_nt: TGTGCCAGCAGCTACCGGACTAGCGGGAGGCTGGAGACCCAGTACTTC
cdr3_aa: CASSYRTSGRLETQYF

v_call: TRBV3-1/TRBV3-2
j_call: TRBJ1-1
clone_size: -
d_call: -
cdr3_nt: TGTGCCAGCAGCCAAGTTGGACAGTACACTGAAGCTTTCTTT
cdr3_aa: CASSQVGQYTEAFF

v_call: TRBV14
j_call: TRBJ2-1
clone_size: -
d_call: -
cdr3_nt: TGTGCCAGCAGCCAAGGGACTTCGTACAATGAGCAGTTCTTC
cdr3_aa: CASSQGTSYNEQFF